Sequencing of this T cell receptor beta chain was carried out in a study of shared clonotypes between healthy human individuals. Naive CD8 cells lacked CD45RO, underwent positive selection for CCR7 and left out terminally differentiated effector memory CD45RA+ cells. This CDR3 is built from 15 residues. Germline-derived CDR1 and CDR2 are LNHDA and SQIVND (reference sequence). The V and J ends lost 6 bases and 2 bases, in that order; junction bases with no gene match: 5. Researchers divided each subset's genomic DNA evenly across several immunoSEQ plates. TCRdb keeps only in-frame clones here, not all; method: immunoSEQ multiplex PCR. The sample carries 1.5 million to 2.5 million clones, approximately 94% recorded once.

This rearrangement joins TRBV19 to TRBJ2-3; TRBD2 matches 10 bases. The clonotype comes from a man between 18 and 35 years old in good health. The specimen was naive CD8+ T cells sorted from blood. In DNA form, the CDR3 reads TGTGCCAGTAGCCCGACTAGCGGGTACACAGATACGCAGTATTTT. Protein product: CASSPTSGYTDTQYF.